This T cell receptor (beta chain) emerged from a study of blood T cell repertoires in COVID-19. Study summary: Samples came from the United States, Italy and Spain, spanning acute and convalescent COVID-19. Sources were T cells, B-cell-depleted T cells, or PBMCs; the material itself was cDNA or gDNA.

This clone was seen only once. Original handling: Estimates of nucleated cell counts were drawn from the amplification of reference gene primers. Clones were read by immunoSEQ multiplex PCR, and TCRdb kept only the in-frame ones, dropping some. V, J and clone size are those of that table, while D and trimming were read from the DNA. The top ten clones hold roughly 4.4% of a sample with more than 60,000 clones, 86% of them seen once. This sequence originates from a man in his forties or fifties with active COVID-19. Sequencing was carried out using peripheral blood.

The CDR3 loop is CASSPEEAIGSSWETQYF. The CDR3 nucleotides read TGTGCCAGCAGCCCAGAAGAAGCTATCGGGAGTTCATGGGAGACCCAGTACTTC. The chain links TRBV3-1 (or the pseudogene TRBV3-2) to TRBJ2-5; D may be TRBD2 (6 bases). V dropped 4 bases and J dropped 5 bases, with 26 bases sitting between them. The CDR3 totals 18 residues. Germline CDR1 is LGHDT and CDR2 is YNNKEL (reference sequence).